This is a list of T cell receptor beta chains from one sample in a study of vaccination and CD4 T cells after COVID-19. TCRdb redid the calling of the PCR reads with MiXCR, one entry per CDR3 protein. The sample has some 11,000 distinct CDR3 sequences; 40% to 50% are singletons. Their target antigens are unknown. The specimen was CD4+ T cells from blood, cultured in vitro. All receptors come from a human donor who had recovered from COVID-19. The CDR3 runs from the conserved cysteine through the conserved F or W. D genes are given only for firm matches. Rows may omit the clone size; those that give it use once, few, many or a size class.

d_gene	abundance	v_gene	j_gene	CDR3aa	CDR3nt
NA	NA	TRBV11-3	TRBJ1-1	CASSFDDTEAFF	TGTGCCAGCAGCTTTGATGACACTGAAGCTTTCTTT
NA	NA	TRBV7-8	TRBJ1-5	CASRADMNSNQPQHF	TGTGCCAGCAGGGCTGACATGAATAGCAATCAGCCCCAGCATTTT
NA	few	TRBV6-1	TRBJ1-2	CASRGGVGYGYTF	TGTGCCAGCAGGGGAGGGGTGGGGTATGGCTACACCTTC
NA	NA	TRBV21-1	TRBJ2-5	CASSKGQGGETQYF	TGTGCCAGCAGCAAAGGACAGGGTGGGGAGACCCAGTACTTC
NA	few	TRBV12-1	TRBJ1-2	CASSFSQGNYGYTF	TGTGCCAGCAGCTTTTCCCAGGGCAACTATGGCTACACCTTC
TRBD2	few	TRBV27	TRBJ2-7	CASSLGTTPYEQYF	TGTGCCAGCAGTTTAGGGACTACTCCCTACGAGCAGTACTTC
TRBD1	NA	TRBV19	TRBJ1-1	CASSLGQGAGTEAFF	TGTGCCAGTAGTTTAGGACAGGGGGCAGGAACTGAAGCTTTCTTT
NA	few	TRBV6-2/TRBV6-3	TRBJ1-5	CASKPGRSIPYQRQPQHF	TGTGCCAGCAAACCGGGCCGCAGTATCCCATATCAGCGCCAGCCCCAGCATTTT
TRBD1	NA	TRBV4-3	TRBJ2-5	CASSQDRLLGQGAVGTQYF	TGCGCCAGCAGCCAAGATCGCCTTCTCGGACAGGGGGCGGTGGGGACCCAGTACTTC
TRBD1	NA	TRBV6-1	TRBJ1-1	CASSPTQGQGRTEAFF	TGTGCCAGCAGCCCAACTCAGGGACAGGGCCGAACTGAAGCTTTCTTT
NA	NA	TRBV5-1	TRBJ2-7	CASSLYGEIDHEQYF	TGCGCCAGCAGCTTGTACGGGGAAATTGACCACGAGCAGTACTTC
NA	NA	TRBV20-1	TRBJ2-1	CSARRSGPSNNEQFF	TGCAGTGCGCGCCGGAGCGGTCCCTCCAACAATGAGCAGTTCTTC
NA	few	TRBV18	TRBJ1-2	CASSPDRNYGYTF	TGTGCCAGCTCACCCGACAGGAACTATGGCTACACCTTC
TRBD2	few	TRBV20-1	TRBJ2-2	CSASRRGGIGELFF	TGCAGTGCTAGTCGGCGGGGGGGGATCGGGGAGCTGTTTTTT
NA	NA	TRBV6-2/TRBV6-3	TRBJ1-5	CASSPTQSRLQPQHF	TGTGCCAGCAGTCCGACGCAAAGTCGGCTTCAGCCCCAGCATTTT
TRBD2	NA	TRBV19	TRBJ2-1	CASSNLAGINEQFF	TGTGCCAGTAGTAACCTAGCGGGAATCAATGAGCAGTTCTTC
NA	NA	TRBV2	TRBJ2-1	CASGTFATNEQFF	TGTGCCAGCGGGACTTTCGCTACCAATGAGCAGTTCTTC